Here is one T cell receptor beta chain with its context. Germline and junction disagree at one end, which may indicate a read error. The CDR3 has 15 residues. CDR1 LGHNA and CDR2 YSLEER come from the germline V gene. The sample is drawn from a study of blood T cell repertoires in COVID-19. Source study methods: Estimated nucleated cell counts came from reference gene primer amplification. Only in-frame clones appear in the TCRdb table, and some are missing; sequencing was by immunoSEQ multiplex PCR. V and J calls and clone size are given by that table; D and trimming were obtained from the DNA. The sample consists of 90,000 or so clones, around 88% of them appearing once.

The specimen was peripheral blood. This TCR was sampled from a man in his sixties with acute or convalescent COVID-19. The chain employs TRBV4-3 and TRBJ1-1; maybe TRBD1 (5 bases). The CDR3 nucleotides are TGCGCCAGCAGCCAAGTCGCCGGGTCAGGGAACCCGGAGGGCTTT. Encoded protein: CASSQVAGSGNPEGF.